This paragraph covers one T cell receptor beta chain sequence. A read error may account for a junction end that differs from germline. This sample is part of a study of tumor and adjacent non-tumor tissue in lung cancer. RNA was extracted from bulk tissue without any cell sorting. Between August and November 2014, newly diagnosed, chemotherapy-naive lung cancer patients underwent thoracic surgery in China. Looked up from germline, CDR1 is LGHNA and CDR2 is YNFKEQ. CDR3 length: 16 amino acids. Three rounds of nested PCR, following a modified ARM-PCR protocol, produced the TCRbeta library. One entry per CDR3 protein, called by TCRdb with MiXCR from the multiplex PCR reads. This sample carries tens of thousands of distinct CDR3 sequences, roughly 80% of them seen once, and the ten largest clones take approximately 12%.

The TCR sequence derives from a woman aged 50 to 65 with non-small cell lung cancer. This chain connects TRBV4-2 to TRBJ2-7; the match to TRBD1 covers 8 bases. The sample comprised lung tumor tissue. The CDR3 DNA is TGTGCCAGCAACCAAGATTGGAGTCAGGGGGCTTACGAACGGTACTTC. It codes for CASNQDWSQGAYERYF.